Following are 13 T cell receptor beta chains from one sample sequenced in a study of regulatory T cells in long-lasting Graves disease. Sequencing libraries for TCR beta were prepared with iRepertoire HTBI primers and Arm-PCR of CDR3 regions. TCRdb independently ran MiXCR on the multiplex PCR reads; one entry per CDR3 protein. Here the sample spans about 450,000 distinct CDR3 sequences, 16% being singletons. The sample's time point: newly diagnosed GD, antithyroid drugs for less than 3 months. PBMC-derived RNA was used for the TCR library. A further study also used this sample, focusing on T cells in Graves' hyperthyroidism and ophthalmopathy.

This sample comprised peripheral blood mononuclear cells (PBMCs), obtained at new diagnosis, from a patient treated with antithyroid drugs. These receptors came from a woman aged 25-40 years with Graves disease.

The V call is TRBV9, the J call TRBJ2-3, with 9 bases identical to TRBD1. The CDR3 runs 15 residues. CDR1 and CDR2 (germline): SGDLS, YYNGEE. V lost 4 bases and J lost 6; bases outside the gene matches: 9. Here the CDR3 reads CASSLLGTGLDTQYF. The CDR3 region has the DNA TGTGCCAGCAGCCTACTAGGGACAGGGTTGGATACGCAGTATTTT. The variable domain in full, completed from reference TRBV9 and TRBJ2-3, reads DSGVTQTPKHLITATGQRVTLRCSPRSGDLSVYWYQQSLDQGLQFLIQYYNGEERAKGNILERFSAQQFPDLHSELNLSSLELGDSALYFCASSLLGTGLDTQYFGPGTRLTVL.

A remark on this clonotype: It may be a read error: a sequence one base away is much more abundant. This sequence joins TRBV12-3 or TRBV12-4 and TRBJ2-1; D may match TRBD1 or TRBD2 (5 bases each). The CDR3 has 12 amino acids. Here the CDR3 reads CVSSAGTDEQFF. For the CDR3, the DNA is TGTGTCAGCAGCGCCGGGACCGATGAGCAGTTCTTC.

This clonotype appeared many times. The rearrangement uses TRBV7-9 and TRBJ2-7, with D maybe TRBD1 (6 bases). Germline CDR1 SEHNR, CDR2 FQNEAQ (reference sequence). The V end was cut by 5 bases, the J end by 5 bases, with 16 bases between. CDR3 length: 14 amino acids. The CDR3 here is CASSPGQQRDEQYF. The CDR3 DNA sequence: TGTGCCAGCAGCCCCGGACAGCAGAGGGACGAGCAGTACTTC.

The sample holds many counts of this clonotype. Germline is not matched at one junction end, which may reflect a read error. As DNA, the CDR3 is TGTGCTAGCAGCCCGGACGACTACCTCGAGGCGTATCAGCCCCAGCATTTT. Translation gives CASSPDDYLEAYQPQHF. V usage is TRBV7-7 and J usage is TRBJ1-5; D remains ambiguous. Per germline, CDR1 SSHAT and CDR2 FNYEAQ (reference sequence). This CDR3 is built from 17 residues.

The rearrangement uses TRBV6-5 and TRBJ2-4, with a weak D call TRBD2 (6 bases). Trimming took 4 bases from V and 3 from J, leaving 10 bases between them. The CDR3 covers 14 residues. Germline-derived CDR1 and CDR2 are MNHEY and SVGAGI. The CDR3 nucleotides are TGTGCCAGCAGTTGGAGGGCCGGCAAAAACATTCAGTACTTC. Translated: CASSWRAGKNIQYF.

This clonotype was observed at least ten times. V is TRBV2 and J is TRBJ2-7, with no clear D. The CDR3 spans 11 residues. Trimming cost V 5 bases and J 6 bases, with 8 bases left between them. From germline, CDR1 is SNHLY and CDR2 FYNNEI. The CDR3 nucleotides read TGTGCCAGCAGTTTTTCGAGCGAGCAGTACTTC. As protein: CASSFSSEQYF.

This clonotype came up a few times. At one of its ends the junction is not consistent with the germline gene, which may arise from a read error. Here the CDR3 reads CAWSVQLDSYELCF. Here the CDR3 DNA reads TGTGCCTGGAGTGTACAGCTAGACTCCTACGAGCTGTGCTTC. The chain couples TRBV30 to TRBJ2-7; D uncertain. The germline V gene has CDR1 GTSNPN and CDR2 SVGIG (reference sequence). The CDR3 totals 14 residues.

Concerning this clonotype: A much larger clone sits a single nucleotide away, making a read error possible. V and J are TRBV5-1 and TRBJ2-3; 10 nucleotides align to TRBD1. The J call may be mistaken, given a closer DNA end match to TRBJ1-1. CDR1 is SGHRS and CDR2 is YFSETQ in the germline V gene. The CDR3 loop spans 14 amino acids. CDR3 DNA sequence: TGCGCCAGCAGCAACCGGGACAGGGGTACTGATGCTTTCTTT. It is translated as CASSNRDRGTDAFF.

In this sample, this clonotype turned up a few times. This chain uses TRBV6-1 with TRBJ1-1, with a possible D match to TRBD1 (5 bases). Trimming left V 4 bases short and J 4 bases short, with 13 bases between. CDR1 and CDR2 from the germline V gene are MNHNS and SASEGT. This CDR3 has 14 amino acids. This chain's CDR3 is CASSVAGRGTEAFF. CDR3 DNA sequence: TGTGCCAGCAGTGTGGCAGGGAGGGGCACTGAAGCTTTCTTT.

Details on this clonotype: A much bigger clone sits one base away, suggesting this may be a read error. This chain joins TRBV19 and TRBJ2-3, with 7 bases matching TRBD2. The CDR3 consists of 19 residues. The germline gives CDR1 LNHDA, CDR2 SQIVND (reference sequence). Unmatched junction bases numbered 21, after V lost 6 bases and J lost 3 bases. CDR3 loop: CASSPPFRVTSRRTDTQYF. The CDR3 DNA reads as TGTGCCAGTAGCCCCCCGTTCCGGGTGACTAGCAGGAGAACAGATACGCAGTATTTT.

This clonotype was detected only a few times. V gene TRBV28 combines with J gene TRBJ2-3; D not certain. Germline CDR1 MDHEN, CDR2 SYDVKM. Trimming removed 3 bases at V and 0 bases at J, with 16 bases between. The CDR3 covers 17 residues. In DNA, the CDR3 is TGTGCCAGCAGTTTCGTACTAACGGGTCCTAGCACAGATACGCAGTATTTT. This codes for CASSFVLTGPSTDTQYF.

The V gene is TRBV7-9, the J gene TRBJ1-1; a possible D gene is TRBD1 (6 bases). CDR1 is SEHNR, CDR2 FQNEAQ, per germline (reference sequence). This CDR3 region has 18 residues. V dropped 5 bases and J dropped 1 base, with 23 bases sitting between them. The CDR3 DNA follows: TGTGCCAGCAGCGTAAGGGGGGGGGGGACAAAGAAGAACACTGAAGCTTTCTTT. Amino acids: CASSVRGGGTKKNTEAFF.

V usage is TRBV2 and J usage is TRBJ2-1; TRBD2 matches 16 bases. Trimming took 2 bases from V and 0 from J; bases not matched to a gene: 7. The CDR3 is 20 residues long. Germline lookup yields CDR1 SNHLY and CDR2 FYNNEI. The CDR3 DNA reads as TGTGCCAGCAGTGAATTGGGACTAGCGGGAGGGGAAAGCTCCTACAATGAGCAGTTCTTC. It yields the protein CASSELGLAGGESSYNEQFF.